The rows below give T cell receptor beta chains drawn from one sample of a study of blood T cell repertoires in COVID-19. Assay used: immunoSEQ multiplex PCR; TCRdb lists only in-frame clones, some missing. This table has nearly 350,000 clones, 85% to 90% appearing once. Sequencing used peripheral blood. Every receptor here comes from a woman between 65 and 79 years old with COVID-19, enrolled during active disease. CDR3s include the opening cysteine and the closing phenylalanine or tryptophan.

CAISHPGTGQGGELFF	TRBJ2-2	TRBV10-3
CASSPYKDSYEQYF	TRBJ2-7	TRBV4-3
CASSNSGGPLYGYTF	TRBJ1-2	TRBV21-1
CASSLDGQALNTEAFF	TRBJ1-1	TRBV5-8
CATSDPASQGEYNEQFF	TRBJ2-1	TRBV24-1
CASSQDRGPYEQYF	TRBJ2-7	TRBV4-1
CASSERGAGTEAFF	TRBJ1-1	TRBV19
CASVLSDYEQYF	TRBJ2-7	TRBV6-5
CASTLGTGRSPLHF	TRBJ1-6	TRBV6-5
CASRRQTFSGNTIYF	TRBJ1-3	TRBV19
CASSLLINTEAFF	TRBJ1-1	TRBV11-2
CASSFAESSAQYF	TRBJ2-7	TRBV5-1
CASSGAAFGEKLFF	TRBJ1-4	TRBV9
CASRADSSGHYEQYF	TRBJ2-7	TRBV5-6
CSASDPRSNQPQHF	TRBJ1-5	TRBV20-1
CASSLEFLAGHTDTQYF	TRBJ2-3	TRBV5-1
CASSIGAGGDQPQHF	TRBJ1-5	TRBV19
CASSTQGAVYNEQFF	TRBJ2-1	TRBV6-2/TRBV6-3
CASRRDRGTDTQYF	TRBJ2-3	TRBV27
CASSFSFLQGTYEQYF	TRBJ2-7	TRBV7-9
CASSLGGPYGYTF	TRBJ1-2	TRBV7-2
CASSISGGVSYEQYF	TRBJ2-7	TRBV13
CASSLGGGGGTDTQYF	TRBJ2-3	TRBV5-4
CASSSGLAVSSYNEQFF	TRBJ2-1	TRBV27
CATRATENYGYTF	TRBJ1-2	TRBV24-1
CASSLATERGYTF	TRBJ1-2	TRBV12-3/TRBV12-4
CAWSQGWSNQPQHF	TRBJ1-5	TRBV30
CASSFQGADGYTF	TRBJ1-2	TRBV28
CASSYSFGLNTEAFF	TRBJ1-1	TRBV6-5
CASSPDRVGIYTEAFF	TRBJ1-1	TRBV4-1
CASTLEEGGPPYGYTF	TRBJ1-2	TRBV28
CASNTGFRNSPLHF	TRBJ1-6	TRBV28
CASSVELSTGELFF	TRBJ2-2	TRBV9
CASSPQQGLNTEAFF	TRBJ1-1	TRBV7-2
CASSTHLLAGGQQETQYF	TRBJ2-5	TRBV19
CASSDRDRGVRGYTF	TRBJ1-2	TRBV19
CASSLVPSGDPNSPLHF	TRBJ1-6	TRBV5-1
CASSSTPGQDYEQYF	TRBJ2-7	TRBV7-2
CATSRTGLAGGGEQFF	TRBJ2-1	TRBV24-1
CASSLKRVAGADEQFF	TRBJ2-1	TRBV7-8
CASMGAISSGNTIYF	TRBJ1-3	TRBV19
CVSSQDRGMNTEAFF	TRBJ1-1	TRBV3-1/TRBV3-2
CASSPTGEYGYTF	TRBJ1-2	TRBV7-3
CASSPWVQVTEAFF	TRBJ1-1	TRBV5-6
CASSLQPGLAANTGELFF	TRBJ2-2	TRBV7-2
CASSQERLAGHTQYF	TRBJ2-3	TRBV3-1/TRBV3-2
CATSDRQGWADTQYF	TRBJ2-3	TRBV24-1
CASSLVLGAAQETQYF	TRBJ2-5	TRBV7-2
CASSVGGRGEKLFF	TRBJ1-4	TRBV9
CASSEKTSEREQYF	TRBJ2-7	TRBV6-1
CASSYSGTGAPGVNIQYF	TRBJ2-4	TRBV6-2/TRBV6-3
CSASKRGPQETQYF	TRBJ2-5	TRBV20-1
CASSLKGKTEAFF	TRBJ1-1	TRBV12-3/TRBV12-4
CASSFGTATYNEQFF	TRBJ2-1	TRBV5-6
CASSESASTGGRNTIYF	TRBJ1-3	TRBV2
CASSVTGTSAVGTEAFF	TRBJ1-1	TRBV9
CATSDRGLSYNEQFF	TRBJ2-1	TRBV24-1